The 22 T cell receptor beta chains below all came from one sample that was sequenced in a study of blood T cells in healthy people across ages. PCR was performed a second time for about 6 to 12 cycles using a sample-barcoded 5' primer and a J-beta primer mix. Each CDR3 protein gets one entry after TCRdb re-called the 5' RACE reads with MiXCR. This table holds hundreds of thousands of distinct CDR3 sequences, approximately 50% found once. Sequenced: blood. The receptors derive from a man aged 60-69 years in good health.

The rearrangement joins TRBV20-1 to TRBJ2-1; 10 bases line up with TRBD2. After removal of 3 bases from V and 6 bases from J, the junction contained 2 bases not matched to a gene. The CDR3 has 13 amino acids. Germline CDR1 reads DFQATT; CDR2 reads SNEGSKA (reference sequence). DNA for the CDR3: TGCAGTGCTAGGGGGACTAGCGTCAATGAGCAGTTCTTC. It specifies CSARGTSVNEQFF.

J is TRBJ2-6 and V is TRBV3-1, with 10 positions matching TRBD1. This CDR3 spans 17 amino acids. Germline trimming cut 1 base from V and 3 bases from J; bases unmatched to any gene: 3. The germline CDR1 and CDR2 sequences are LGHDT and YNNKEL (reference sequence). The CDR3 spells CASSQVTGGFGANVLTF. DNA for the CDR3: TGTGCCAGCAGCCAAGTGACAGGGGGCTTTGGGGCCAACGTCCTGACTTTC.

This clonotype was counted a few times. The chain couples TRBV3-1 to TRBJ2-7, with 7 bases lining up with TRBD2. CDR3 length: 14 amino acids. The germline V gene has CDR1 LGHDT and CDR2 YNNKEL (reference sequence). With 0 bases clipped from V and 3 bases from J, the junction kept 2 bases outside the gene matches. The CDR3 region is CASSQESGGYEQYF. CDR3 coding DNA: TGTGCCAGCAGCCAAGAGTCGGGGGGCTACGAGCAGTACTTC.

There are a few counts of this clonotype. V is TRBV7-2 and J is TRBJ2-7, with 11 bases aligning to TRBD1. CDR1 and CDR2 (germline): SGHTA, FQGNSA. There are 16 residues in the CDR3. Unmatched junction bases numbered 7, after V lost 3 bases and J lost 3 bases. CDR3 residues: CASSFAKGTGGYEQYF. CDR3 bases: TGTGCCAGCAGCTTCGCGAAGGGGACAGGGGGCTACGAGCAGTACTTC.

This clonotype showed up just a few times. V is TRBV7-2 and J is TRBJ2-1; TRBD2 is a possible D gene (6 bases). CDR3 length: 14 residues. Trimming left V 5 bases short and J 1 base short, with 9 bases between. Looked up from germline, CDR1 is SGHTA and CDR2 is FQGNSA. This CDR3 reads CASSRLVSYNEQFF. CDR3 bases: TGTGCCAGCAGCAGACTAGTATCCTACAATGAGCAGTTCTTC.

The sample holds a few counts of this clonotype. The chain is built from TRBV7-2 and TRBJ2-7; D perhaps matches TRBD2 (6 bases). The CDR3 runs to 15 residues. Germline V lookup: CDR1 SGHTA, CDR2 FQGNSA. The germline V and J ends were trimmed by 2 bases and 3 bases, with 14 bases remaining between them. This CDR3 reads CASSLSPGTYYEQYF. CDR3 DNA: TGTGCCAGCAGCTTATCCCCCGGGACTTACTACGAGCAGTACTTC.

This clonotype has only a few counts. The chain carries TRBV12-3 or TRBV12-4 and TRBJ2-3, with 11 bases lining up with TRBD2. With V trimmed by 8 bases and J by 4 bases, 8 bases remained unmatched. CDR3 length equals 15 residues. CDR3 bases: TGTGCCAGCGCAAGACTAGCGGGGTTCGCAGATACGCAGTATTTT. Amino acid sequence: CASARLAGFADTQYF.

The chain joins TRBV20-1 to TRBJ2-7; TRBD1 is a possible D gene (6 bases). Deletions cut 3 bases from V and 0 bases from J, with 12 bases between. The germline CDR1 and CDR2 sequences are DFQATT and SNEGSKA (reference sequence). The CDR3 runs to 14 residues. The CDR3 sequence is CSASRDTSSYEQYF. CDR3 in DNA: TGCAGTGCTAGTAGGGACACGAGCTCCTACGAGCAGTACTTC.

This clonotype was recorded a few times. The rearrangement uses TRBV4-1 and TRBJ1-1, with 7 bases aligning to TRBD1. The CDR3 totals 15 residues. Germline V gene sequence: CDR1 MGHRA, CDR2 YSYEKL. Trimming cost V 1 base and J 2 bases; bases outside gene matches: 4. The CDR3 DNA reads TGCGCCAGCAGCCAAGCTACAGGGGCCAACACTGAAGCTTTCTTT. This codes for CASSQATGANTEAFF.

This sequence joins TRBV5-1 and TRBJ2-7, with TRBD1 identical over 8 bases. Germline trimming cut 4 bases from V and 5 bases from J; bases unmatched to any gene: 8. The V gene's germline CDR1 is SGHRS and CDR2 YFSETQ. This CDR3 comprises 14 residues. The CDR3 DNA sequence: TGCGCCAGCAGCGCCCGGACAGGGTCCCACGAGCAGTACTTC. Its translation is CASSARTGSHEQYF.

This clonotype showed up just once. The chain employs TRBV6-1 and TRBJ2-6, with 8 bases that match TRBD1. V shed 7 bases and J 2 bases; nucleotides not matched to a gene: 10. The CDR3 sequence is 17 residues long. From germline, CDR1 is MNHNS and CDR2 SASEGT. The CDR3 loop reads CASIDRAGGTGANVLTF. The CDR3 nucleotides read TGTGCCAGCATAGACCGGGCAGGGGGCACTGGGGCCAACGTCCTGACTTTC.

Here the CDR3 reads CSVQTGGNEKLFF. CDR3 nucleotides: TGCAGCGTCCAGACAGGGGGCAATGAAAAACTGTTTTTT. The chain uses TRBV29-1 and TRBJ1-4, with 10 bases fitting TRBD1. Germline CDR1 is SQVTM and CDR2 is ANQGSEA. After removal of 6 bases from V and 5 bases from J, the junction contained 3 bases not matched to a gene. The CDR3 consists of 13 residues.

The gene calls are TRBV5-1 and TRBJ1-2; 9 bases are shared with TRBD1. The germline V gene encodes CDR1 SGHRS and CDR2 YFSETQ. The CDR3 length is 15 residues. With V trimmed by 4 bases and J by 2 bases, 6 bases remained unmatched. The CDR3 region has the DNA TGCGCCAGCAGCAGGGGAACAGGGGGCAACTATGGCTACACCTTC. Amino acids: CASSRGTGGNYGYTF.

The CDR3 loop reads CASSGGGQGAAKNIQYF. Written as DNA, the CDR3 is TGCGCCAGCAGCGGCGGGGGACAGGGGGCAGCCAAAAACATTCAGTACTTC. V usage is TRBV5-1 and J usage is TRBJ2-4; 12 nucleotides agree with TRBD1. Germline loops: CDR1 SGHRS, CDR2 YFSETQ. The ends lost 4 bases at V and 0 bases at J; junction bases unmatched: 5. This CDR3 comprises 17 residues.

This chain joins TRBV20-1 and TRBJ1-4, with D perhaps matching TRBD1 (5 bases). Germline V lookup: CDR1 DFQATT, CDR2 SNEGSKA (reference sequence). The V and J ends lost 5 bases and 0 bases respectively, with 16 bases between them. The CDR3 is 16 residues long. Here the CDR3 reads CSARTGTAATNEKLFF. The DNA of the CDR3 is TGCAGTGCTCGGACCGGGACGGCTGCAACTAATGAAAAACTGTTTTTT.

The gene calls are TRBV7-2 and TRBJ2-3; 13 nucleotides agree with TRBD2. The CDR3 is 17 amino acids. Germline CDR1 reads SGHTA; CDR2 reads FQGNSA. The junction had 15 bases not matched to a gene; V was cut back by 2 bases and J by 13 bases. CDR3: CASSLRVGTSGVQMEYF. Here the CDR3 DNA reads TGTGCCAGCAGCTTAAGGGTCGGGACTAGCGGGGTCCAAATGGAGTATTTT.

This clonotype has only a few counts. The chain employs TRBV2 and TRBJ2-3; no firm D call. Trimming removed 4 bases from V and 6 bases from J, with 14 bases in between. From germline, CDR1 is SNHLY and CDR2 FYNNEI. The CDR3 totals 14 residues. CDR3 region: CASSGGSSVDTQYF. The CDR3 DNA is TGTGCCAGCAGTGGCGGCTCGAGCGTCGATACGCAGTATTTT.

CDR3 in amino acids: CASSRPGNGKLFF. Written as DNA, the CDR3 is TGTGCCAGCAGTCGACCCGGGAACGGAAAACTGTTTTTT. This chain links TRBV6-5 with TRBJ1-4; D remains unclear. Per germline, CDR1 MNHEY and CDR2 SVGAGI. CDR3 length: 13 amino acids. Deletions cut 5 bases from V and 10 bases from J, with 14 bases between.

In this sample, this clonotype turned up a few times. This rearrangement joins TRBV29-1 to TRBJ1-1, with D maybe TRBD1 (6 bases). The CDR3 covers 13 residues. V shed 1 base and J shed 3 bases, with 9 bases lying between them. Germline values: CDR1 SQVTM, CDR2 ANQGSEA. The CDR3 region is CSVEVNRDTEAFF. The CDR3, as DNA: TGCAGCGTTGAAGTTAACAGGGACACTGAAGCTTTCTTT.

This chain joins TRBV9 and TRBJ2-1; 11 nucleotides match TRBD2. CDR3 length: 15 amino acids. The V and J ends lost 0 bases and 5 bases, in that order; junction bases with no gene match: 1. Germline CDR1 and CDR2: SGDLS and YYNGEE. CDR3 residues: CASSVELAGDNEQFF. CDR3 in DNA: TGTGCCAGCAGCGTAGAACTAGCGGGGGACAATGAGCAGTTCTTC.

The chain links TRBV18 to TRBJ2-1; either TRBD1 or TRBD2 may fit D (6 bases each). Germline assignment: CDR1 KGHSH and CDR2 LQKENI. Trimming took 6 bases from V and 8 from J, leaving 20 bases between them. The CDR3 totals 15 residues. The CDR3 loop is CASSNGEQGGDEQFF. DNA for the CDR3: TGTGCCAGCTCCAACGGGGAACAGGGAGGCGATGAGCAGTTCTTC.

The chain recombines TRBV18 with TRBJ2-1; 9 nucleotides align to TRBD1. This CDR3 spans 15 amino acids. Germline V CDR1 and CDR2: KGHSH, LQKENI. J was trimmed by 9 bases and V by 2 bases; bases with no gene match: 8. CDR3 protein: CASSPVATGGFEQFF. As DNA, the CDR3 is TGTGCCAGCTCACCAGTGGCCACAGGGGGCTTTGAGCAGTTCTTC. Combining the CDR3 with reference TRBV18 and TRBJ2-1 gives the whole variable domain NAGVMQNPRHLVRRRGQEARLRCSPMKGHSHVYWYRQLPEEGLKFMVYLQKENIIDESGMPKERFSAEFPKEGPSILRIQQVVRGDSAAYFCASSPVATGGFEQFFGPGTRLTVL.